Listed below are T cell receptor beta chains from one sample, sequenced in a study of cytomegalovirus exposure and HLA in healthy donors. Some clones are missing from TCRdb's copy, which holds only in-frame ones; the method was immunoSEQ multiplex PCR. This table has approximately 100,000 clones, 65% appearing once. Sequenced: PBMCs. The receptors derive from a man aged 25 to 40 in good health and CMV-seropositive. CDR3s include the opening cysteine and the closing phenylalanine or tryptophan. Fields, in order: V gene, D gene, CDR3 length, CDR3 protein. The D gene is left open where the match is weak.

TRBV4-1,TRBD2,15,CASSRATSGGYEQYF
TRBV30,-,16,CAWSVPGKGSLAEAFF
TRBV5-1,TRBD1,17,CASSLIPTGFMNTEAFF
TRBV5-1,-,13,CASRGAGNTEAFF
TRBV2,TRBD1,17,CASSQLDPGQTNTEAFF
TRBV6-1,-,13,CASSAGSNYGYTF
TRBV7-2,-,15,CASSRLVMGGEKLFF
TRBV5-6,-,15,CASSLMTPPNYGYTF
TRBV7-3,TRBD1,13,CASSLGTGHEQFF
TRBV5-4,-,14,CATNIRGGDTEAFF
TRBV28,TRBD1,13,CASRGTGPQPQHF
TRBV5-8,-,13,CASSLFNYNEQFF
TRBV4-1,TRBD2,14,CASSLSSGRDTQYF
TRBV4-1,-,13,CASARGVREKLFF
TRBV5-1,-,14,CASSSAFVGAEAFF
TRBV19,-,14,CASRDGAANYGYTF
TRBV5-1,TRBD1,14,CASSLTGDLDGYTF
TRBV5-4,TRBD1,14,CASSFDRGDEKLFF
TRBV7-7,-,11,CASSRGGTQYF
TRBV6-1,-,13,CASRGPGDEKLFF
TRBV4-1,-,14,CASSQEGLNYGYTF
TRBV10-3,-,15,CAITNGGTPGETQYF
TRBV4-1,-,17,CASSHGERTAYTGELFF
TRBV6-1,-,13,CASSEGRTYGYTF
TRBV29-1,TRBD1,15,CSVVGQGALFNEQFF
TRBV11-2,TRBD1,13,CASSPTTGVRAFF
TRBV30,TRBD2,14,CAWRKLAGTDTQYF
TRBV5-4,TRBD2,14,CASSFRGGSAEQFF
TRBV19,-,15,CASSMGAGNNQPQHF
TRBV14,TRBD2,15,CASSLRLAGGYEQYF
TRBV6-4,-,14,CASSDSGGNSPLHF
TRBV6-1,TRBD1,16,CASSDSGTGISYEQYF
TRBV7-6,-,13,CASSLQTNEKLFF
TRBV11-2,TRBD2,17,CASSLSGLAELTDTQYF
TRBV18,TRBD1,15,CASSPGQGIGNTIYF
TRBV15,-,13,CATSLDSGSPLHF
TRBV7-2,TRBD2,18,CASSLGPRLAATYNEQFF
TRBV5-4,TRBD1,15,CASRLGGDMNTEAFF
TRBV6-4,-,13,CASSDGPAESYTF
TRBV30,-,13,CAWSLDIFYGYTF
TRBV10-3,-,12,CATRLNTGELFF
TRBV2,TRBD1,14,CASRRQGANYGYTF